This T cell receptor beta chain was observed in a study of OX40 agonist ivuxolimab in advanced cancers. For the study at large: Ivuxolimab, which is an agonistic anti-OX40 (CD134) antibody, was administered to the patients. Among those enrolled, mean age was roughly 55 years (range roughly 20 to 85) and 75% to 85% were male. Study conclusions and caveats: Partial responders at 0.1-3.0 mg/kg showed near-lowest clonal expansion. Circulating CD4+ and CD8+ T cells showed clonal expansion by week 6 at 0.1 to 3.0 mg/kg.

Using immunoSEQ multiplex PCR, the repertoire was profiled, and TCRdb retains in-frame clones only, with some absent. The sample includes roughly 64,000 clones, under 95% seen only once; the top ten take roughly 5.5%. Germline loops: CDR1 SQVTM, CDR2 ANQGSEA. J lost 7 bases, V lost 3 bases, and 12 bases had no gene match. The length of the CDR3 is 16 residues. As regards this clone: The antigen is unknown.

This sequence was found in an adult with an advanced solid tumor such as melanoma, head and neck, liver or kidney cancer. The chain employs TRBV29-1 and TRBJ1-4; 9 bases align to TRBD1. Material: CD4+ or CD8+ T cells sorted from blood, obtained in a trial of the OX40 agonist ivuxolimab. The CDR3 sequence: CSVEGVRQGETEKLFF. As DNA, the CDR3 is TGCAGCGTTGAGGGAGTACGACAGGGGGAGACTGAAAAACTGTTTTTT. Looking up the rest from reference TRBV29-1 and TRBJ1-4 gives the full variable domain: SAVISQKPSRDICQRGTSLTIQCQVDSQVTMMFWYRQQPGQSLTLIATANQGSEATYESGFVIDKFPISRPNLTFSTLTVSNMSPEDSSIYLCSVEGVRQGETEKLFFGSGTQLSVL.